The following is a T cell receptor (beta chain) sequence with its context. The sample is drawn from a study of T cell changes during pregnancy in multiple sclerosis. Method: immunoSEQ multiplex PCR; TCRdb's copy keeps in-frame clones and lacks some. The sample lists approximately 34,000 clones; 90% were seen once. Germline trimming cut 5 bases from V and 0 bases from J; bases unmatched to any gene: 4. The CDR3 totals 14 residues. Germline V gives CDR1 SGHVS, CDR2 FNYEAQ. The TCR originated in a female donor with multiple sclerosis, enrolled in a pregnancy study. This sample comprised CD8+ T cells from peripheral blood mononuclear cells, obtained in the first trimester of pregnancy. The chain has TRBV7-6 and TRBJ2-7; 7 bases fit TRBD1. CDR3 amino acids: CASSPRDSSYEQYF. The CDR3 DNA follows: TGTGCCAGCAGCCCCCGGGACAGCTCCTACGAGCAGTACTTC.